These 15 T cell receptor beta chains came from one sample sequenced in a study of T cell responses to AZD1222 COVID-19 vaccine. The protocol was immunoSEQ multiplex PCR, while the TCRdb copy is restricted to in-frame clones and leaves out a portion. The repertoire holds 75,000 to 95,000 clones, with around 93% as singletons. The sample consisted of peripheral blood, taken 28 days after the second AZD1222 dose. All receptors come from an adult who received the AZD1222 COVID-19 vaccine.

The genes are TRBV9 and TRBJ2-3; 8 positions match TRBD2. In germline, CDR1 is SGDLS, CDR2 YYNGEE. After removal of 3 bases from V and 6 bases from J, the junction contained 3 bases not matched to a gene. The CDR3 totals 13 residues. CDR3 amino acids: CASSGSGIDTQYF. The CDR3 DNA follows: TGTGCCAGCAGCGGTAGCGGGATTGATACGCAGTATTTT.

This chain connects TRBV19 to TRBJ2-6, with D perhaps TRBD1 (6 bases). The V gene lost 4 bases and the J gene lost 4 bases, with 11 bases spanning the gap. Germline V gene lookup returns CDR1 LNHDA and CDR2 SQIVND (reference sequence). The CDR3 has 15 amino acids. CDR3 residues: CASSTYRAGANVLTF. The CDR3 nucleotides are TGTGCCAGTAGTACCTACAGGGCCGGGGCCAACGTCCTGACTTTC. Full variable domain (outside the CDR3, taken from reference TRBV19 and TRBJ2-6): DGGITQSPKYLFRKEGQNVTLSCEQNLNHDAMYWYRQDPGQGLRLIYYSQIVNDFQKGDIAEGYSVSREKKESFPLTVTSAQKNPTAFYLCASSTYRAGANVLTFGAGSRLTVL.

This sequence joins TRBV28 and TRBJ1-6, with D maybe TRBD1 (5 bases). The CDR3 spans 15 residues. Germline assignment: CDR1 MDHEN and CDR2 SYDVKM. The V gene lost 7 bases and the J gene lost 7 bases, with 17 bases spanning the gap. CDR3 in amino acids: CASISPQGGNSPLHF. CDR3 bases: TGTGCCAGCATCTCCCCCCAGGGAGGAAATTCACCCCTCCACTTT.

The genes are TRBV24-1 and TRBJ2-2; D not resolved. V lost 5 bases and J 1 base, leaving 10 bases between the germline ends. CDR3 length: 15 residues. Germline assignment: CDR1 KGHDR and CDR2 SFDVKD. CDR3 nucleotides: TGTGCCACCAGTGGGAGCACAGAGAACACCGGGGAGCTGTTTTTT. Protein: CATSGSTENTGELFF.

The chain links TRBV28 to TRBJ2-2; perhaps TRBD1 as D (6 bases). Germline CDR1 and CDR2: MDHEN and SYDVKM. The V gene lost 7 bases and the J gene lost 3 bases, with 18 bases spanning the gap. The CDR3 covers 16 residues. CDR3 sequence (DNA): TGTGCCAGCACCGTGACAGGCCGGGGTTACACCGGGGAGCTGTTTTTT. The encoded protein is CASTVTGRGYTGELFF.

For the CDR3, the DNA is TGTGCCAGCAGTTACTCTGGGGGAGGCACTGAAGCTTTCTTT. This translates into CASSYSGGGTEAFF. The rearrangement joins TRBV6-6 to TRBJ1-1; D might be TRBD1 (5 bases). CDR1 is MNHNY and CDR2 is SVGAGI in the germline V gene (reference sequence). The CDR3 is 14 residues long. The V end was cut by 0 bases, the J end by 4 bases, with 9 bases between.

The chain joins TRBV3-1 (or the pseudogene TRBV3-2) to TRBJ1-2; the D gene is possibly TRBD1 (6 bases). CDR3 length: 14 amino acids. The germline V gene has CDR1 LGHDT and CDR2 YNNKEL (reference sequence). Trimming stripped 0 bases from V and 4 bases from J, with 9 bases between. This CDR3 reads CASSQDPGAYGYTF. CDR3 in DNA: TGTGCCAGCAGCCAAGATCCGGGGGCCTATGGCTACACCTTC.

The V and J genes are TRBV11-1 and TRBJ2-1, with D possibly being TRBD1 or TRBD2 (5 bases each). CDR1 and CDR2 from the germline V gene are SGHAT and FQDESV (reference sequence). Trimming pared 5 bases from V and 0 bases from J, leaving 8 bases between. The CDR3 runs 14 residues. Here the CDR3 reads CASSPGRSYNEQFF. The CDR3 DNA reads TGTGCCAGCAGCCCGGGGCGCTCCTACAATGAGCAGTTCTTC.

The CDR3 region is CASSQVSGAGTDTQYF. Written as DNA, the CDR3 is TGTGCCAGCAGCCAGGTTAGCGGGGCGGGCACAGATACGCAGTATTTT. This chain connects TRBV3-1 (or the pseudogene TRBV3-2) to TRBJ2-3; 8 bases line up with TRBD2. The germline V gene encodes CDR1 LGHDT and CDR2 YNNKEL (reference sequence). This CDR3 is 16 amino acids long. Trimming at V came to 3 bases and at J to 1 base, leaving 6 bases not matched to a gene.

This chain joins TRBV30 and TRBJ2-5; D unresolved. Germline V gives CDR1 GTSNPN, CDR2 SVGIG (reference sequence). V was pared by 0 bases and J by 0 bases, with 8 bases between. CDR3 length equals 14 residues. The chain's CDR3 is CAWSVTLNQETQYF. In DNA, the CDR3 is TGTGCCTGGAGTGTAACGCTGAACCAAGAGACCCAGTACTTC.

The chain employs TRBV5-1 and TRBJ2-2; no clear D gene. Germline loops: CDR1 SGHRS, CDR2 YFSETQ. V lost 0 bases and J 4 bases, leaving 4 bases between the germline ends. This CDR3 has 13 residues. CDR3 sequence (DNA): TGCGCCAGCAGCTTGGACGTCACCGGGGAGCTGTTTTTT. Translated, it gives CASSLDVTGELFF. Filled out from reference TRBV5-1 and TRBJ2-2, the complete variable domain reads KAGVTQTPRYLIKTRGQQVTLSCSPISGHRSVSWYQQTPGQGLQFLFEYFSETQRNKGNFPGRFSGRQFSNSRSEMNVSTLELGDSALYLCASSLDVTGELFFGEGSRLTVL.

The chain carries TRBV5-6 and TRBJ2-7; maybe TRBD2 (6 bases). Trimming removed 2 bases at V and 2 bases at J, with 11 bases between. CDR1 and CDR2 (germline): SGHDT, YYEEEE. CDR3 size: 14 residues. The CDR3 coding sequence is TGTGCCAGCAGCTTCCCCGGGACTGCCTACGAGCAGTACTTC. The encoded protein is CASSFPGTAYEQYF. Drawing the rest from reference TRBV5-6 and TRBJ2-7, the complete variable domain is DAGVTQSPTHLIKTRGQQVTLRCSPKSGHDTVSWYQQALGQGPQFIFQYYEEEERQRGNFPDRFSGHQFPNYSSELNVNALLLGDSALYLCASSFPGTAYEQYFGPGTRLTVT.

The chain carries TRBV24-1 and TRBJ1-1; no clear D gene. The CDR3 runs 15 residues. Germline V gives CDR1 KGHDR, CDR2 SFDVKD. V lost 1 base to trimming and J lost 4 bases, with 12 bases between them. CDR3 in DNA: TGTGCCACCAGTGATTTCAGGACTCAGGCCACTGAAGCTTTCTTT. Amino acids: CATSDFRTQATEAFF.

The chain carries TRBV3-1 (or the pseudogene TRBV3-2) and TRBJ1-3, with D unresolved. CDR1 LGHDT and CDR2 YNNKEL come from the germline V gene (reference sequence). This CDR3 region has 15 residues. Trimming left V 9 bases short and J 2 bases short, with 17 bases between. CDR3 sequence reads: CASSFAIAAGNTIYF. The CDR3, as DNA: TGTGCCAGTTCCTTCGCGATAGCAGCTGGAAACACCATATATTTT.

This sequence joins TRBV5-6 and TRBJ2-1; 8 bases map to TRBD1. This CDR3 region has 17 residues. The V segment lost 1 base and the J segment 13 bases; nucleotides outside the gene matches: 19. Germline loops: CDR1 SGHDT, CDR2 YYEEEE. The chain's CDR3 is CASSLYSGQAFRGDQFF. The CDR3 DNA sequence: TGTGCCAGCAGCTTGTATTCGGGACAGGCGTTTCGGGGTGATCAGTTCTTC. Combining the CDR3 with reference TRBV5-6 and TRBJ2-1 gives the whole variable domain DAGVTQSPTHLIKTRGQQVTLRCSPKSGHDTVSWYQQALGQGPQFIFQYYEEEERQRGNFPDRFSGHQFPNYSSELNVNALLLGDSALYLCASSLYSGQAFRGDQFFGPGTRLTVL.